This entry features one TCR beta chain sequence. Its antigen is unknown. The sample is drawn from a study of T cell responses to AZD1222 COVID-19 vaccine. Clones were sequenced by immunoSEQ multiplex PCR, and TCRdb holds only the in-frame ones, with some missing. The sample carries tens of thousands of clones, more than 65% recorded once. Whole-study findings and limits: Spike-specific TCR breadth and depth both grew after two AZD1222 doses. Variant regions that are unmutated are reportedly the target of nearly half of spike-specific TCRs. Repertoire sampling occurred only after the peak T cell response.

Germline CDR1 and CDR2: SQVTM and ANQGSEA. The CDR3 totals 13 residues. V gave up 5 bases and J gave up 2 bases, with 12 bases separating them. This sequence joins TRBV29-1 and TRBJ2-5; the D gene is possibly TRBD2 (5 bases). The clonotype comes from an adult in good health. Sequencing was performed on peripheral blood, taken on day 0 of AZD1222 vaccination. This chain's CDR3 is CSVLAGLQETQYF. The CDR3 bases are TGCAGCGTTTTGGCAGGACTTCAAGAGACCCAGTACTTC.